The 3 T cell receptor beta chains below come from one sample, sequenced in a study of blood T cells in healthy people across ages. Primed by a sample-barcoded 5' primer and a J-beta primer mix, a second PCR proceeded for about 6 to 12 cycles. TCRdb processed the 5' RACE reads anew with MiXCR; each CDR3 protein has one entry. The table includes some 1.5 million distinct CDR3 sequences, 25% to 30% detected once. The specimen was blood. Every receptor here comes from a young woman in good health.

The rearrangement joins TRBV2 to TRBJ2-5, with TRBD1 as a possible D gene (5 bases). The CDR3 length is 13 residues. The V and J ends lost 8 bases and 4 bases respectively, with 14 bases between them. CDR1 and CDR2 from the germline V gene are SNHLY and FYNNEI. This CDR3 is CASEEGVRETQYF. The CDR3, as DNA: TGTGCCAGCGAAGAAGGGGTTCGAGAGACCCAGTACTTC. Full variable domain (rest looked up from reference TRBV2 and TRBJ2-5): EPEVTQTPSHQVTQMGQEVILRCVPISNHLYFYWYRQILGQKVEFLVSFYNNEISEKSEIFDDQFSVERPDGSNFTLKIRSTKLEDSAMYFCASEEGVRETQYFGPGTRLLVL.

This clonotype was seen more than once but under ten times. The chain recombines TRBV29-1 with TRBJ1-1; the D is unclear. V was clipped by 5 bases and J by 0 bases, with 16 bases between them. The CDR3 contains 15 residues. CDR1 is SQVTM, CDR2 ANQGSEA, per germline. CDR3 sequence: CSVLRRLDLNTEAFF. Here the CDR3 DNA reads TGCAGCGTTTTAAGGCGTTTGGACTTGAACACTGAAGCTTTCTTT.

The chain combines TRBV5-1 with TRBJ2-7, with D uncertain. The germline gives CDR1 SGHRS, CDR2 YFSETQ. The CDR3 runs 13 residues. V lost 5 bases to trimming and J lost 1 base, with 10 bases between them. CDR3 DNA: TGCGCCAGCAGAAGGGCAGGTTCCTACGAGCAGTACTTC. Protein sequence: CASRRAGSYEQYF.